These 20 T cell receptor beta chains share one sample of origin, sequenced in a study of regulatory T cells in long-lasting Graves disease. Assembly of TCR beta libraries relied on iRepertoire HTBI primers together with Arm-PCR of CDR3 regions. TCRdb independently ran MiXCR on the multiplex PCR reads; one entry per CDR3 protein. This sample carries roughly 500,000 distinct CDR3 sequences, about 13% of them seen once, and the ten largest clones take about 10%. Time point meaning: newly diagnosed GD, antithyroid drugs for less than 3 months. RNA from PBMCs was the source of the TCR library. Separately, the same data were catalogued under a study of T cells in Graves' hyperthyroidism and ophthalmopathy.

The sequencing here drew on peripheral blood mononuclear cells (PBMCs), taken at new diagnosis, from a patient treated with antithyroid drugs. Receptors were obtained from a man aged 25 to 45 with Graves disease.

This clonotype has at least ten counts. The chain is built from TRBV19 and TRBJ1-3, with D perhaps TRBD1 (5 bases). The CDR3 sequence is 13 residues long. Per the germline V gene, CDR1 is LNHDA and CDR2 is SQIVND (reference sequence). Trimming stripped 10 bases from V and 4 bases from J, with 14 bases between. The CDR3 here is CATGLSRGNTIYF. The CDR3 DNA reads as TGTGCCACGGGACTCAGCCGCGGAAACACCATATATTTT.

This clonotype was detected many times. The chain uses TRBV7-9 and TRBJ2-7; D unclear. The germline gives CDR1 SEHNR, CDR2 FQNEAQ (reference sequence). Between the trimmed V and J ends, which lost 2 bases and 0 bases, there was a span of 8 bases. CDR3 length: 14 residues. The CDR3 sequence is CASSLWPPSYEQYF. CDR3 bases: TGTGCCAGCAGCTTATGGCCCCCCTCCTACGAGCAGTACTTC.

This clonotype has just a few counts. Here the CDR3 reads CASSGGQGFQETQYF. DNA for the CDR3: TGTGCCAGCAGCGGTGGACAGGGGTTTCAAGAGACCCAGTACTTC. The rearrangement links TRBV9 to TRBJ2-5; TRBD1 aligns across 9 bases. V gave up 3 bases and J gave up 2 bases; unmatched junction bases: 5. The CDR3 has 15 residues. Germline V gives CDR1 SGDLS, CDR2 YYNGEE. Based on the CDR3 plus reference TRBV9 and TRBJ2-5, the full variable domain is DSGVTQTPKHLITATGQRVTLRCSPRSGDLSVYWYQQSLDQGLQFLIQYYNGEERAKGNILERFSAQQFPDLHSELNLSSLELGDSALYFCASSGGQGFQETQYFGPGTRLLVL.

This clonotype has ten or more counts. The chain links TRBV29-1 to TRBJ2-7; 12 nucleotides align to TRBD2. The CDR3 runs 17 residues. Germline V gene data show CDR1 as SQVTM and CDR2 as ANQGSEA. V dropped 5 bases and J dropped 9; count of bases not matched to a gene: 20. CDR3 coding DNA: TGCAGCGTTTCCGTGGCGGGAGGAGGACTAGCGGGAAGCGCGCAGTACTTC. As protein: CSVSVAGGGLAGSAQYF.

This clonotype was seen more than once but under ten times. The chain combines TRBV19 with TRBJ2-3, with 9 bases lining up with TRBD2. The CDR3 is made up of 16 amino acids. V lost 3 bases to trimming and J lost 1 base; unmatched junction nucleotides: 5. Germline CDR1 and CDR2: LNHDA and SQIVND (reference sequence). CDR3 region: CASSIGSSGGTDTQYF. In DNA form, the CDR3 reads TGTGCCAGTAGTATTGGCTCTAGCGGGGGCACAGATACGCAGTATTTT.

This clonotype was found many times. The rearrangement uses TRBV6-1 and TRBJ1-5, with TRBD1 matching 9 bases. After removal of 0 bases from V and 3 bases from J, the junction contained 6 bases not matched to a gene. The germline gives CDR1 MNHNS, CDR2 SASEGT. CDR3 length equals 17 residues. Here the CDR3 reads CASSEAKTGGNNQPQHF. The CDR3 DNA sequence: TGTGCCAGCAGTGAAGCTAAGACAGGGGGAAACAATCAGCCCCAGCATTTT.

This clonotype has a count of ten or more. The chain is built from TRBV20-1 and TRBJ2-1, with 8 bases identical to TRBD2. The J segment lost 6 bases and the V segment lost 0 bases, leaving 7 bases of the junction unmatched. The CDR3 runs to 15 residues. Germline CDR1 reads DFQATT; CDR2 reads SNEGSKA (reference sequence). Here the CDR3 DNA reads TGCAGTGCTAGAGATCGAAGCGGGAGACCCAATGAGCAGTTCTTC. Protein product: CSARDRSGRPNEQFF.

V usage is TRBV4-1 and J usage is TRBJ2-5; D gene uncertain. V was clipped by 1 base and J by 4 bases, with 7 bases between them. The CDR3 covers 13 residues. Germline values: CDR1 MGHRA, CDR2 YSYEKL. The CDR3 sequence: CASSQVAIETQYF. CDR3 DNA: TGCGCCAGCAGCCAAGTGGCAATAGAGACCCAGTACTTC.

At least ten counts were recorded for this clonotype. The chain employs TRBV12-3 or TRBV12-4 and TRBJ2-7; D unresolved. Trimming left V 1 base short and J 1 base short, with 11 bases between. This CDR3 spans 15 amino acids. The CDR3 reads CASSLERLDSYEQYF. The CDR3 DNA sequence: TGTGCCAGCAGTTTAGAACGTCTTGATTCCTACGAGCAGTACTTC.

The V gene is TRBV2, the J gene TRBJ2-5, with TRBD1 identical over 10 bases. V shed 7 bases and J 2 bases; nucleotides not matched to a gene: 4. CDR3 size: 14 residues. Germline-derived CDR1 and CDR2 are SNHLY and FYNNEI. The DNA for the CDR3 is TGTGCCAGCACACCGGGACAGGGGCAAGAGACCCAGTACTTC. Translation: CASTPGQGQETQYF.

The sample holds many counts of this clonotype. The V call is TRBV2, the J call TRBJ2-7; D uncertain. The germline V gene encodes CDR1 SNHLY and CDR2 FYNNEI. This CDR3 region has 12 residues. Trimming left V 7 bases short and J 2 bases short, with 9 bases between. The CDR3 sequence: CASKWRTYEQYF. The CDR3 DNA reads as TGTGCCAGCAAATGGCGGACCTACGAGCAGTACTTC.

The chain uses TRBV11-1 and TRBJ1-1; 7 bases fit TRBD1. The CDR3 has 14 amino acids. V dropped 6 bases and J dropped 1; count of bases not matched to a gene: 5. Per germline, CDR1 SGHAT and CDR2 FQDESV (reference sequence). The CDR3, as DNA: TGTGCCAGCAGACATAACAGGGGGAACACTGAAGCTTTCTTT. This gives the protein CASRHNRGNTEAFF.

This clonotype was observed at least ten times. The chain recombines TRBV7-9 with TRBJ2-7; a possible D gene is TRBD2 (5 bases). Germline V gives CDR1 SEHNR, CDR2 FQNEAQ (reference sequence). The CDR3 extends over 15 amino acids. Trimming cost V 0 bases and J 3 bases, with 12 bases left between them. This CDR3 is CASSLARDRNYEQYF. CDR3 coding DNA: TGTGCCAGCAGCTTAGCGAGGGATCGAAACTACGAGCAGTACTTC.

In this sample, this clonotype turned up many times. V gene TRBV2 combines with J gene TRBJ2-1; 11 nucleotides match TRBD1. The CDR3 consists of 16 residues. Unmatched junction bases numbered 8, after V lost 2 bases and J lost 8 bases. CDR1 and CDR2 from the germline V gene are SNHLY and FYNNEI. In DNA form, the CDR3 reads TGTGCCAGCAGTGAATTGGCTGGACAGGGGGCCTATGAGCAGTTCTTC. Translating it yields CASSELAGQGAYEQFF.

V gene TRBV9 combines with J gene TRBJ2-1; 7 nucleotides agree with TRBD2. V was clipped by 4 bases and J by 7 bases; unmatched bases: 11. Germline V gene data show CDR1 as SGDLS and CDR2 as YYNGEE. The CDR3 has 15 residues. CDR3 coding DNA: TGTGCCAGCAGCCCTAGCGGATCCGAGGGGAATGAGCAGTTCTTC. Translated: CASSPSGSEGNEQFF. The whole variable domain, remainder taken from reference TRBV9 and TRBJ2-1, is DSGVTQTPKHLITATGQRVTLRCSPRSGDLSVYWYQQSLDQGLQFLIQYYNGEERAKGNILERFSAQQFPDLHSELNLSSLELGDSALYFCASSPSGSEGNEQFFGPGTRLTVL.

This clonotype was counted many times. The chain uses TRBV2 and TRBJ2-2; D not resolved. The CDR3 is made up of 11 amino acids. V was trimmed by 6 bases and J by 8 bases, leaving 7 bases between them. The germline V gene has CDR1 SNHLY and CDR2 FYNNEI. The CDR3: CASSARGELFF. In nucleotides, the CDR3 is TGTGCCAGCAGCGCGAGAGGGGAGCTGTTTTTT.

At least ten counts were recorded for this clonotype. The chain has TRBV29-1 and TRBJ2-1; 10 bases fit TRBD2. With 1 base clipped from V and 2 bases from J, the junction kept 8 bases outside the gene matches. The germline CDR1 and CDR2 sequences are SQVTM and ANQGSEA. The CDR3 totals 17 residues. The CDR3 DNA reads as TGCAGCGTTGAAGGTCTAGCGGGAGTTCCTACCTACAATGAGCAGTTCTTC. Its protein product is CSVEGLAGVPTYNEQFF.

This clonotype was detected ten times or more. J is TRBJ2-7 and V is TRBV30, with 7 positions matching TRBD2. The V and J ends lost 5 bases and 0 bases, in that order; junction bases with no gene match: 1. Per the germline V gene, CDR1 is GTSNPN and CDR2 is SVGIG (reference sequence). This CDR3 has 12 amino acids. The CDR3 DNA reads TGTGCCTGGGGGGACTACTCCTACGAGCAGTACTTC. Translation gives CAWGDYSYEQYF.

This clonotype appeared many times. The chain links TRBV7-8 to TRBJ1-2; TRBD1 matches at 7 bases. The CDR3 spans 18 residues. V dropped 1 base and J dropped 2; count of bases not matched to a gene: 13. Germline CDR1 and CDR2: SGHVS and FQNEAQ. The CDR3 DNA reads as TGTGCCAGCAGCTTAGTACGACAGGGACTACGTCCCAACTATGGCTACACCTTC. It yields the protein CASSLVRQGLRPNYGYTF.

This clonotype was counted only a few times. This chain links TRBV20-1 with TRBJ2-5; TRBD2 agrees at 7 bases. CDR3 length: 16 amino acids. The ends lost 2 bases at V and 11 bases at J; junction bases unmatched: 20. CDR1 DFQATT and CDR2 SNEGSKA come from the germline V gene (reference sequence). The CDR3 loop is CSARMVGTTVYNEQYF. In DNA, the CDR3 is TGCAGTGCTAGAATGGTGGGGACTACCGTTTACAATGAGCAGTACTTC.